This T cell receptor beta chain was recovered during a study of vaccination and CD4 T cells after COVID-19. Study-wide context: Overlapping spike peptides from SARS-CoV-2, HCoV-NL63, HCoV-OC43 and HCoV-229E served to stimulate the cells.

Study-wide results and caveats: It was observed that, in convalescent patients, a median around 90% of reactive clones arose only post-vaccination.

Sequence data for DNA of cultured CD4+ T cells were generated by the Oncomine TCR Beta short-read assay. It was from cultured CD4+ T cells that genomic DNA was extracted. TCRdb reanalysed the PCR reads using MiXCR and keeps one entry per CDR3 protein. The sample has over 7,500 distinct CDR3 sequences; over 35% are singletons. CDR1 and CDR2 from the germline V gene are DFQATT and SNEGSKA (reference sequence). The CDR3 length is 13 residues. V shed 5 bases and J shed 4 bases, with 14 bases lying between them. As for this clonotype: Antigen specificity is unknown.

As for treatment: roughly 11-day PBMC culture with coronavirus spike peptide pools or control peptides (ViraFEST assay). The unexposed donor provided CD4+ T cells, which were taken before the COVID-19 pandemic (2011-2018). Probes of unexposed-donor CD4+ T cells used SARS-CoV-2 S/N and four cold-coronavirus spikes (cells permitting). This sequence was found in a human donor in good health. V gene TRBV20-1 combines with J gene TRBJ2-5, with D perhaps matching TRBD2 (7 bases). The specimen sequenced was CD4+ T cells from blood, cultured in vitro. The CDR3 DNA sequence: TGCAGTGCTCCTGGGGGGGCCCCAGAGACCCAGTACTTC. Protein sequence: CSAPGGAPETQYF.